This T cell receptor beta chain derives from a study of T cell responses to AZD1222 COVID-19 vaccine. The CDR3 has 14 amino acids. Germline-derived CDR1 and CDR2 are GTSNPN and SVGIG (reference sequence). Trimming removed 0 bases from V and 4 bases from J, with 10 bases in between. General study findings and limits: The donors showed a predominance of white British ancestry and of females, with possible underestimation of clonal diversity.

The table came from immunoSEQ multiplex PCR; TCRdb's copy has only in-frame clones and leaves some out. The sample lists about 180,000 clones, 85% to 95% occurring once. A word on this clone: The antigen is not known.

The TCR originated in an adult who received the MenACWY meningococcal vaccine as a control. This chain joins TRBV30 and TRBJ2-4, with D possibly TRBD2 on 6 matching bases. The sequenced sample was peripheral blood, obtained 28 days after the second dose of the MenACWY control vaccine. CDR3 residues: CAWSVVAAKNIQYF. The CDR3, as DNA: TGTGCCTGGAGTGTAGTAGCGGCAAAAAACATTCAGTACTTC.